The present T cell receptor beta chain was sequenced within a study of T cell responses to AZD1222 COVID-19 vaccine. Study results and limitations: Only 5 to 7 AZD1222 recipients were seropositive at baseline.

Points on this clone: What it binds is not known.

The method was immunoSEQ multiplex PCR; TCRdb's version includes in-frame clones alone and lacks a portion of them. The table shows 80,000 or so clones, with around 90% occurring only once. The CDR3 contains 15 residues. Germline CDR1 LNHDA, CDR2 SQIVND (reference sequence). Trimming cost V 6 bases and J 1 base; bases outside gene matches: 1. This chain uses TRBV19 with TRBJ2-6, with 9 bases lining up with TRBD1. The TCR originated in an adult in good health. The sample here was peripheral blood, taken on day 0 of MenACWY control vaccination. The CDR3: CASSGQGSGANVLTF. The CDR3 coding sequence is TGTGCCAGTAGCGGACAGGGGTCTGGGGCCAACGTCCTGACTTTC.